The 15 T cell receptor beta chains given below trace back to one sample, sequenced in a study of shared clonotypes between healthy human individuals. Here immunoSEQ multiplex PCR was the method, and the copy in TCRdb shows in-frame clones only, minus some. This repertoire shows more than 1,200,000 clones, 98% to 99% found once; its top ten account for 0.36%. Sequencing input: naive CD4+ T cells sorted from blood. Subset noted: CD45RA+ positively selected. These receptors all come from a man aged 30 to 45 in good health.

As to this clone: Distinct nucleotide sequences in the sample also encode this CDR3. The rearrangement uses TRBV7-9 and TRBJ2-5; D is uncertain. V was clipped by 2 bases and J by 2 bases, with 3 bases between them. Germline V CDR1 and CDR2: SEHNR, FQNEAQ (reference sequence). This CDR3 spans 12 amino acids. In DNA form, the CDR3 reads TGTGCCAGCAGCTTAAGGCAAGAGACCCAGTACTTC. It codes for CASSLRQETQYF.

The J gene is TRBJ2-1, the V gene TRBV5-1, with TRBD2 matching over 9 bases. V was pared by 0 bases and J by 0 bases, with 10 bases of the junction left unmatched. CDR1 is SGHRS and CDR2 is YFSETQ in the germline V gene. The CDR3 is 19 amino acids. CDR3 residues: CASSLETSGVWSSYNEQFF. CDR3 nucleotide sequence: TGCGCCAGCAGCTTGGAGACTAGCGGAGTTTGGAGCTCCTACAATGAGCAGTTCTTC. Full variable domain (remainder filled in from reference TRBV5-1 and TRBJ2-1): KAGVTQTPRYLIKTRGQQVTLSCSPISGHRSVSWYQQTPGQGLQFLFEYFSETQRNKGNFPGRFSGRQFSNSRSEMNVSTLELGDSALYLCASSLETSGVWSSYNEQFFGPGTRLTVL.

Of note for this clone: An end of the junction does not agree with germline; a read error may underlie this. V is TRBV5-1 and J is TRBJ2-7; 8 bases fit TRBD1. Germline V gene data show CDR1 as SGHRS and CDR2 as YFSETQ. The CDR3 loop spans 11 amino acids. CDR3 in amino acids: CASSLNRGFDF. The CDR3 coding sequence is TGCGCCAGCAGCTTAAACAGGGGGTTTGACTTC.

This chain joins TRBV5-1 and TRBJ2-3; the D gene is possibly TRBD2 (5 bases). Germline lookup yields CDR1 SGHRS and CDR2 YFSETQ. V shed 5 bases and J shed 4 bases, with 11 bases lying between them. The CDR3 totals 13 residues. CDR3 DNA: TGCGCCAGCAGGGACCTCGGGGCAGATACGCAGTATTTT. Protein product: CASRDLGADTQYF.

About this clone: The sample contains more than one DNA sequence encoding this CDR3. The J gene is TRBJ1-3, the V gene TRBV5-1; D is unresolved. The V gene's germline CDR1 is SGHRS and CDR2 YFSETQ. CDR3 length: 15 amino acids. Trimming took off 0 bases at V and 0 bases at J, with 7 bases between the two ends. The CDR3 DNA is TGCGCCAGCAGCTTGGCAGGCAGCTCTGGAAACACCATATATTTT. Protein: CASSLAGSSGNTIYF.

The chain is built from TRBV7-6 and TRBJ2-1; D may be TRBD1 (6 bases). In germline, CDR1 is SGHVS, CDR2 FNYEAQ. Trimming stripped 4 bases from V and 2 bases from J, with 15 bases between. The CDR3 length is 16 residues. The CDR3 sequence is CASSSLTGPAYNEQFF. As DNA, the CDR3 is TGTGCCAGCAGCTCCCTAACAGGGCCTGCCTACAATGAGCAGTTCTTC.

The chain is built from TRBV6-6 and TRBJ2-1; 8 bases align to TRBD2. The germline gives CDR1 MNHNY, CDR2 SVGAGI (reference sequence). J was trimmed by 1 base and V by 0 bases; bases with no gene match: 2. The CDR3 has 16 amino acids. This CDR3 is CASSYSSGASYNEQFF. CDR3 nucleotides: TGTGCCAGCAGTTACTCTAGCGGGGCTTCCTACAATGAGCAGTTCTTC.

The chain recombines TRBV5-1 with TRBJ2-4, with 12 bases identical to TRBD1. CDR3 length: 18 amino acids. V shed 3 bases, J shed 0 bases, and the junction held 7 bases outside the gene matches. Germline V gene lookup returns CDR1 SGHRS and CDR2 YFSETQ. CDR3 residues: CASSSGQGAPAAKNIQYF. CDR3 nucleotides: TGCGCCAGCAGCTCGGGACAGGGGGCGCCTGCAGCCAAAAACATTCAGTACTTC.

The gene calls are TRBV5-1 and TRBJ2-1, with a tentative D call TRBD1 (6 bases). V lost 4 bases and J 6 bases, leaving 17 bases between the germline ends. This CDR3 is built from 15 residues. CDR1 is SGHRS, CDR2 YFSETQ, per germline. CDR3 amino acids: CASSHYDRTLNEQFF. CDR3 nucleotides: TGCGCCAGCAGCCACTATGACAGGACCCTCAATGAGCAGTTCTTC. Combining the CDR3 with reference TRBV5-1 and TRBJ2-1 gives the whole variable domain KAGVTQTPRYLIKTRGQQVTLSCSPISGHRSVSWYQQTPGQGLQFLFEYFSETQRNKGNFPGRFSGRQFSNSRSEMNVSTLELGDSALYLCASSHYDRTLNEQFFGPGTRLTVL.

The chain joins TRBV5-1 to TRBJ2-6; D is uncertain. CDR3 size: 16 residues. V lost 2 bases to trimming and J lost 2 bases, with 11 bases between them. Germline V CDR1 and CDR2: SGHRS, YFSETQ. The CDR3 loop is CASSFPTLAGANVLTF. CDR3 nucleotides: TGCGCCAGCAGCTTTCCCACTCTGGCTGGGGCCAACGTCCTGACTTTC.

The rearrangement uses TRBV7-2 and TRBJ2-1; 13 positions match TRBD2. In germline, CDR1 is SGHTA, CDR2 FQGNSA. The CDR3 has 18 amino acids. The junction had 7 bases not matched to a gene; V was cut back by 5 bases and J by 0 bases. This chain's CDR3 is CASSPGTSGVSSYNEQFF. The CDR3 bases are TGTGCCAGCAGCCCCGGGACTAGCGGGGTAAGCTCCTACAATGAGCAGTTCTTC.

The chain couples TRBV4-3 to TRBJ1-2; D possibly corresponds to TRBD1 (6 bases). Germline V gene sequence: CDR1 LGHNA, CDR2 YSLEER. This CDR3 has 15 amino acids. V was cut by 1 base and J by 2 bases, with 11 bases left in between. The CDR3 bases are TGCGCCAGCAGCCAAGTCCCGCAGGGGAACTATGGCTACACCTTC. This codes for CASSQVPQGNYGYTF.

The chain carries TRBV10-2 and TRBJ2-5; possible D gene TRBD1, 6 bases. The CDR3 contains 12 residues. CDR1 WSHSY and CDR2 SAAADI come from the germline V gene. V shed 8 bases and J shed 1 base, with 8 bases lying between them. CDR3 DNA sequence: TGCGCCAGCGGACAGATCCAAGAGACCCAGTACTTC. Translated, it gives CASGQIQETQYF.

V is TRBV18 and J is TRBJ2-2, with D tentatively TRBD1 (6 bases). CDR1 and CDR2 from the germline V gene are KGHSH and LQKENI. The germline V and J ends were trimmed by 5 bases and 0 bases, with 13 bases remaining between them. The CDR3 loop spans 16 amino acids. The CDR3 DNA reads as TGTGCCAGCTCAGAGGGACATAATGCGAACACCGGGGAGCTGTTTTTT. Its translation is CASSEGHNANTGELFF. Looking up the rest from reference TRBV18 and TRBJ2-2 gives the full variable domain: NAGVMQNPRHLVRRRGQEARLRCSPMKGHSHVYWYRQLPEEGLKFMVYLQKENIIDESGMPKERFSAEFPKEGPSILRIQQVVRGDSAAYFCASSEGHNANTGELFFGEGSRLTVL.

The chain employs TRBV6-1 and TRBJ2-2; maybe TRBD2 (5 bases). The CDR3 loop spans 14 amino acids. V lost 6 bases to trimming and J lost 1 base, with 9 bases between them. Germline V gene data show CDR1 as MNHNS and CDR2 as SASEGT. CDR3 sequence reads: CASRRDGNTGELFF. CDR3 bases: TGTGCCAGCAGACGGGATGGGAACACCGGGGAGCTGTTTTTT.